This T cell receptor beta chain was recovered during a study of shared clonotypes between healthy human individuals. V was clipped by 5 bases and J by 6 bases, with 13 bases between them. Germline assignment: CDR1 LNHDA and CDR2 SQIVND (reference sequence). This CDR3 is built from 13 residues. How the authors handled the data: Filtering differed, since immunoSEQ gave only junction sequences and no quality scores. Using immunoSEQ multiplex PCR, the repertoire was profiled, and TCRdb retains in-frame clones only, with some absent. V, J and clone size are taken as reported in that table, and D and trimming were inferred from the DNA itself. Counted here are nearly 2 million clones, about 95% occurring once; the ten biggest clones make up roughly 1.2%. CD45RO-negative CD8 cells positively selected for CCR7 made up the naive population, which excluded terminally differentiated effector memory CD45RA+ cells. Every donor, a Caucasian adult, lived in Nashville, Tennessee.

This receptor was identified in a man younger than 35 in good health. The rearrangement joins TRBV19 to TRBJ1-1; D remains unclear. Input material: naive CD8+ T cells sorted from blood. CDR3 coding DNA: TGTGCCAGTAGTCCAAGCGACGGGTCTGAAGCTTTCTTT. It specifies CASSPSDGSEAFF.